The 26 T cell receptor beta chains given below trace back to one sample, sequenced in a study of T cell responses to AZD1222 COVID-19 vaccine (dated by TCRdb to the early 2020s). The library was built by means of the immunoSEQ multiplex PCR assay. TCRdb mirrors the immuneACCESS table, restricted to in-frame sequences. Some clones are absent from its copies; in checked studies, under half trace to an unresolved V gene, and the reason for the others is unknown. The sample profile shows around 120,000 clones; around nine tenths of them were found once. Of the sample, around 1.1% falls within the top ten clones. The time point label, as the study defines it: about 28 days (+/-7) after the second vaccine dose. The input for sequencing was peripheral blood, taken 28 days after the second AZD1222 dose. These receptor sequences come from an adult who received the AZD1222 COVID-19 vaccine.

The rearrangement links TRBV28 to TRBJ2-7; D uncertain. V was cut by 5 bases and J by 3 bases, with 17 bases left in between. Germline loops: CDR1 MDHEN, CDR2 SYDVKM. There are 15 residues in the CDR3. In DNA form, the CDR3 reads TGTGCCAGCAGTCCCCTGACGGGCAGTTACTACGAGCAGTACTTC. Translating it yields CASSPLTGSYYEQYF.

The sample holds a few counts of this clone. The V gene is TRBV7-9, the J gene TRBJ2-3, with D possibly matching TRBD2 (6 bases). Germline V gene sequence: CDR1 SEHNR, CDR2 FQNEAQ (reference sequence). The CDR3 is 16 residues long. Trimming left V 4 bases short and J 3 bases short, with 17 bases between. CDR3 DNA: TGTGCCAGCAGCTCATGGCTTAGCGGTTTGACAGATACGCAGTATTTT. Protein: CASSSWLSGLTDTQYF.

This sequence joins TRBV7-3 and TRBJ2-1, with 12 bases fitting TRBD2. This CDR3 is 17 amino acids long. Germline V gives CDR1 SGHTA, CDR2 FQGTGA. V shed 3 bases and J 4 bases; nucleotides not matched to a gene: 7. CDR3 in amino acids: CASSFRATSGGYNEQFF. The CDR3 coding sequence is TGTGCCAGCAGCTTTAGGGCGACTAGCGGGGGATACAATGAGCAGTTCTTC.

This clone turned up a few times. The gene calls are TRBV3-1 (or the pseudogene TRBV3-2) and TRBJ1-2; 12 bases align to TRBD1. The CDR3 consists of 15 residues. In germline, CDR1 is LGHDT, CDR2 YNNKEL (reference sequence). V shed 4 bases, J shed 8 bases, and the junction held 8 bases outside the gene matches. The CDR3 DNA is TGTGCCAGCAGCCCCTACTCCGGGACAGGGGGCGGCTACACCTTC. This encodes CASSPYSGTGGGYTF.

The rearrangement uses TRBV7-2 and TRBJ1-5; the D gene is possibly TRBD1 (5 bases). The germline V gene encodes CDR1 SGHTA and CDR2 FQGNSA. Trimming removed 10 bases from V and 9 bases from J, with 19 bases in between. This CDR3 spans 13 amino acids. Here the CDR3 reads CATQGTPGGPQHF. The CDR3 coding sequence is TGTGCCACCCAAGGGACTCCCGGGGGGCCCCAGCATTTT.

The V and J genes are TRBV27 and TRBJ2-1, with D possibly being TRBD2 (6 bases). The V and J ends lost 1 base and 0 bases respectively, with 10 bases between them. Germline CDR1 reads MNHEY; CDR2 reads SMNVEV (reference sequence). The CDR3 length is 16 residues. This chain's CDR3 is CASSLYGGDSYNEQFF. The DNA of the CDR3 is TGTGCCAGCAGTTTATACGGCGGGGACTCCTACAATGAGCAGTTCTTC.

The V call is TRBV27, the J call TRBJ1-5; D not resolved. CDR3 length: 15 amino acids. Germline values: CDR1 MNHEY, CDR2 SMNVEV (reference sequence). The V and J ends lost 1 base and 3 bases respectively, with 10 bases between them. The CDR3 region has the DNA TGTGCCAGCAGTTTATTGGGAAGGGTCAATCAGCCCCAGCATTTT. It is translated as CASSLLGRVNQPQHF.

J is TRBJ2-3 and V is TRBV9, with D perhaps given as TRBD1 or TRBD2 (5 bases each). With 4 bases removed from V and 1 base from J, the gap between germline ends came to 22 bases. The CDR3 sequence is 18 residues long. Looked up from germline, CDR1 is SGDLS and CDR2 is YYNGEE. The CDR3 DNA reads TGTGCCAGCAGCCTATATTCCGGGACGAAGGGAGGCACAGATACGCAGTATTTT. This encodes CASSLYSGTKGGTDTQYF. Full variable domain (missing parts from reference TRBV9 and TRBJ2-3): DSGVTQTPKHLITATGQRVTLRCSPRSGDLSVYWYQQSLDQGLQFLIQYYNGEERAKGNILERFSAQQFPDLHSELNLSSLELGDSALYFCASSLYSGTKGGTDTQYFGPGTRLTVL.

This clone was detected once. The chain joins TRBV7-2 to TRBJ2-5, with 7 bases identical to TRBD2. Trimming at V came to 5 bases and at J to 5 bases, leaving 8 bases not matched to a gene. CDR3 size: 14 residues. Germline assignment: CDR1 SGHTA and CDR2 FQGNSA. The CDR3 sequence is CASSLSGAWETQYF. The DNA for the CDR3 is TGTGCCAGCAGCCTAAGCGGGGCTTGGGAGACCCAGTACTTC. Combining the CDR3 with reference TRBV7-2 and TRBJ2-5 gives the whole variable domain GAGVSQSPSNKVTEKGKDVELRCDPISGHTALYWYRQSLGQGLEFLIYFQGNSAPDKSGLPSDRFSAERTGGSVSTLTIQRTQQEDSAVYLCASSLSGAWETQYFGPGTRLLVL.

The chain recombines TRBV7-2 with TRBJ2-7; the D is unclear. The CDR3 runs 15 residues. Trimming shortened V by 1 base and J by 2 bases, and 12 bases separated the two germline ends. Germline CDR1 is SGHTA and CDR2 is FQGNSA. CDR3 residues: CASSLGWAPAYEQYF. Written as DNA, the CDR3 is TGTGCCAGCAGCTTAGGGTGGGCGCCAGCCTACGAGCAGTACTTC.

The chain carries TRBV4-3 and TRBJ2-1, with TRBD2 identical over 7 bases. Germline CDR1 LGHNA, CDR2 YSLEER. V was clipped by 4 bases and J by 0 bases; unmatched bases: 3. CDR3 size: 15 residues. The CDR3 protein is CASSLLAVSYNEQFF. CDR3 bases: TGCGCCAGCAGCCTCCTAGCGGTCTCCTACAATGAGCAGTTCTTC.

This rearrangement joins TRBV7-2 to TRBJ1-4; 8 bases align to TRBD1. Germline V gene lookup returns CDR1 SGHTA and CDR2 FQGNSA. There are 16 residues in the CDR3. Trimming cost V 3 bases and J 8 bases; bases outside gene matches: 11. The CDR3 loop is CASSFAPGGAGEKLFF. The CDR3 nucleotides are TGTGCCAGCAGCTTCGCCCCAGGGGGCGCGGGGGAAAAACTGTTTTTT. Full variable domain (rest looked up from reference TRBV7-2 and TRBJ1-4): GAGVSQSPSNKVTEKGKDVELRCDPISGHTALYWYRQSLGQGLEFLIYFQGNSAPDKSGLPSDRFSAERTGGSVSTLTIQRTQQEDSAVYLCASSFAPGGAGEKLFFGSGTQLSVL.

The chain has TRBV19 and TRBJ2-2, with 9 bases aligning to TRBD2. CDR1 is LNHDA and CDR2 is SQIVND in the germline V gene (reference sequence). The CDR3 has 15 amino acids. V trimming: 4 bases; J trimming: 4 bases; junction bases outside the gene matches: 4. The CDR3 nucleotides are TGTGCCAGTAGTAGCGGGGGGGCGTTCACCGGGGAGCTGTTTTTT. Protein sequence: CASSSGGAFTGELFF.

This rearrangement joins TRBV5-1 to TRBJ2-1, with 8 bases identical to TRBD1. The germline V gene has CDR1 SGHRS and CDR2 YFSETQ. Germline trimming cut 2 bases from V and 0 bases from J; bases unmatched to any gene: 4. This CDR3 region has 16 residues. CDR3 bases: TGCGCCAGCAGCTTAGAAGACAGGGGCTCCTACAATGAGCAGTTCTTC. Protein: CASSLEDRGSYNEQFF.

J is TRBJ2-5 and V is TRBV6-1; either TRBD1 or TRBD2 may supply D (5 bases each). The V gene's germline CDR1 is MNHNS and CDR2 SASEGT. The V end was cut by 1 base, the J end by 5 bases, with 14 bases between. This CDR3 spans 15 amino acids. CDR3 nucleotide sequence: TGTGCCAGCAGTGAAGAACACCGGGGCCACGAGACCCAGTACTTC. This gives the protein CASSEEHRGHETQYF.

This clone has only one observation. The rearrangement uses TRBV6-2 or TRBV6-3 and TRBJ2-3, with 7 bases matching TRBD2. Germline CDR1 reads MNHEY; CDR2 reads SVGEGT. The V and J ends lost 4 bases and 4 bases, in that order; junction bases with no gene match: 5. This CDR3 contains 14 residues. The CDR3 bases are TGTGCCAGCAGTTCGACTAGCCTGCCAGATACGCAGTATTTT. It yields the protein CASSSTSLPDTQYF.

The table lists this clone with a count of one. The chain uses TRBV28 and TRBJ2-3; D could derive from TRBD1 or TRBD2 (5 bases each). This CDR3 contains 14 residues. Germline CDR1 MDHEN, CDR2 SYDVKM. V was clipped by 8 bases and J by 4 bases, with 16 bases between them. The CDR3 protein is CASLRAGSADTQYF. In DNA form, the CDR3 reads TGTGCCAGCCTTCGGGCAGGGAGCGCAGATACGCAGTATTTT.

The J gene is TRBJ1-1, the V gene TRBV18; D is uncertain. Trimming pared 4 bases from V and 1 base from J, leaving 7 bases between. CDR1 and CDR2 (germline): KGHSH, LQKENI. This CDR3 comprises 13 residues. The CDR3 protein is CASSLGRNTEAFF. The CDR3 nucleotides read TGTGCCAGCTCACTTGGTCGGAACACTGAAGCTTTCTTT.

The chain combines TRBV2 with TRBJ2-1; the D gene is possibly TRBD2 (5 bases). The CDR3 has 14 amino acids. The germline CDR1 and CDR2 sequences are SNHLY and FYNNEI. In nucleotides, the CDR3 is TGTGCGAGCGGCCTAACGAGCTCCTACAATGAGCAGTTCTTC. Translation gives CASGLTSSYNEQFF.

The chain has TRBV11-2 and TRBJ2-5; either TRBD1 or TRBD2 may supply D (5 bases each). CDR1 SGHAT and CDR2 FQNNGV come from the germline V gene. V lost 3 bases to trimming and J lost 5 bases, with 13 bases between them. The CDR3 length is 14 residues. In DNA form, the CDR3 reads TGTGCCAGCAGCTTGGAACGGGGCGGCGAGACCCAGTACTTC. Encoded protein: CASSLERGGETQYF.

Only one count was recorded for this clone. The chain carries TRBV5-1 and TRBJ2-1, with 10 bases matching TRBD2. The CDR3 is made up of 14 amino acids. CDR1 SGHRS and CDR2 YFSETQ come from the germline V gene. J was trimmed by 7 bases and V by 3 bases; bases with no gene match: 4. CDR3 in amino acids: CASSYTSGNNEQFF. CDR3 sequence (DNA): TGCGCCAGCAGCTATACTAGCGGGAATAATGAGCAGTTCTTC.

This chain joins TRBV29-1 and TRBJ1-1, with 7 bases fitting TRBD1. This CDR3 spans 14 amino acids. Germline CDR1 is SQVTM and CDR2 is ANQGSEA. Trimming took 6 bases from V and 0 from J; bases not matched to a gene: 7. The CDR3 reads CSVAWGQMNTEAFF. CDR3 DNA sequence: TGCAGCGTGGCTTGGGGACAGATGAACACTGAAGCTTTCTTT.

The chain recombines TRBV5-6 with TRBJ2-7, with TRBD1 matching over 7 bases. This CDR3 comprises 15 residues. J gave up 3 bases and V 2 bases, and 8 bases lay outside the gene matches. CDR1 and CDR2 from the germline V gene are SGHDT and YYEEEE. CDR3 sequence: CASSFTGARVYEQYF. The CDR3 DNA reads TGTGCCAGCAGCTTTACAGGGGCTCGGGTCTACGAGCAGTACTTC.

This sequence joins TRBV6-6 and TRBJ1-3; possibly TRBD1 for D (5 bases). The V end lost 0 bases, the J end lost 4 bases, and 10 bases lay between the germline ends. The germline V gene encodes CDR1 MNHNY and CDR2 SVGAGI (reference sequence). CDR3 length equals 15 residues. CDR3 DNA sequence: TGTGCCAGCAGTTACTCGGAGGGGCGAGGAAACACCATATATTTT. This sequence encodes CASSYSEGRGNTIYF.

This clone was counted a few times. The CDR3: CASSEQGGTEAFF. Here the CDR3 DNA reads TGCGCCAGCAGTGAGCAAGGGGGCACTGAAGCTTTCTTT. The V gene is TRBV10-2, the J gene TRBJ1-1; TRBD1 might be the D (6 bases). This CDR3 spans 13 amino acids. The V end was cut by 2 bases, the J end by 4 bases, with 8 bases between. Looked up from germline, CDR1 is WSHSY and CDR2 is SAAADI.

The chain couples TRBV19 to TRBJ1-2, with TRBD1 as a possible D gene (6 bases). There are 15 residues in the CDR3. Germline V gives CDR1 LNHDA, CDR2 SQIVND (reference sequence). Trimming removed 1 base at V and 4 bases at J, with 13 bases between. The DNA of the CDR3 is TGTGCCAGTAGTATAGGACAGGCCCCAACCTATGGCTACACCTTC. Translation: CASSIGQAPTYGYTF.